A selection of T cell receptor beta chains follows, all from one sample in a study of radiotherapy plus CTLA-4 blockade in lung cancer. Clones were sequenced by immunoSEQ multiplex PCR, and TCRdb holds only the in-frame ones, with some missing. Of 90,000 to 95,000 clones in the sample, approximately 83% were seen once. Source: peripheral blood, taken from a patient treated with radiotherapy plus ipilimumab. The receptors were sampled from a human donor with non-small cell lung cancer who had stable disease on radiotherapy plus ipilimumab. The CDR3 runs from the conserved cysteine through the conserved F or W. The D gene is left open where the match is weak. Where a row states a size, it is once, few, many or the class of an expanded clone; other rows omit it.

V gene	J gene	clone size	D gene	CDR3 protein	CDR3 DNA
TRBV7-9	TRBJ2-2	-	-	CASSLYGTNTGELFF	TGTGCCAGCAGCTTATACGGGACCAACACCGGGGAGCTGTTTTTT
TRBV6-1	TRBJ2-3	-	-	CASSEGRSADTQYF	TGTGCCAGCAGTGAAGGCCGTAGCGCAGATACGCAGTATTTT
TRBV5-1	TRBJ1-2	-	TRBD1	CASSPRTGHADLGGYTF	TGCGCCAGCAGCCCAAGGACAGGGCACGCCGATCTGGGTGGCTACACCTTC
TRBV27	TRBJ1-5	once	TRBD1	CASSSRTGASNQPQHF	TGTGCCAGCAGTTCGCGGACAGGGGCTAGCAATCAGCCCCAGCATTTT
TRBV7-6	TRBJ2-1	-	TRBD2	CASSARGRGDYYNEQFF	TGTGCCAGCAGCGCACGGGGGCGGGGGGACTACTACAATGAGCAGTTCTTC
TRBV6-1	TRBJ2-3	-	TRBD2	CASSQAGVSADTQYF	TGTGCCAGCAGCCAAGCGGGAGTATCAGCAGATACGCAGTATTTT
TRBV9	TRBJ2-2	once	-	CASSVGVGQPNTGELFF	TGTGCCAGCAGCGTAGGGGTCGGACAGCCGAACACCGGGGAGCTGTTTTTT
TRBV30	TRBJ2-6	-	TRBD1	CAWSRTGIDSGANVLTF	TGTGCCTGGAGTCGGACAGGAATCGATTCTGGGGCCAACGTCCTGACTTTC
TRBV5-1	TRBJ1-1	-	-	CASSSTGIGTEAFF	TGCGCCAGCAGCTCGACAGGAATCGGCACTGAAGCTTTCTTT
TRBV10-3	TRBJ1-2	-	TRBD1	CAISESDRVYGYTF	TGTGCCATCAGTGAGTCGGACAGGGTCTATGGCTACACCTTC
TRBV15	TRBJ2-7	-	-	CATSRGRAGNEQYF	TGTGCCACCAGCAGAGGCAGGGCGGGGAACGAGCAGTACTTC
TRBV28	TRBJ1-4	-	-	CASSLGYEKLFF	TGTGCCAGCAGTTTAGGATATGAAAAACTGTTTTTT
TRBV9	TRBJ2-2	-	TRBD2	CASSVEGGDWNTGELFF	TGTGCCAGCAGCGTAGAGGGAGGGGACTGGAACACCGGGGAGCTGTTTTTT
TRBV7-3	TRBJ1-6	-	-	CASSQRALGSPLHF	TGTGCCAGCAGCCAACGGGCCCTGGGGTCACCCCTCCACTTT
TRBV10-1	TRBJ2-1	-	TRBD2	CASSTHPGGGTSGSYNEQFF	TGCGCCAGCAGCACCCATCCGGGAGGCGGGACTAGCGGGAGTTACAATGAGCAGTTCTTC
TRBV7-2	TRBJ1-5	few	-	CASSLSPGAQHF	TGTGCCAGCAGCCTTTCGCCCGGGGCCCAGCATTTT
TRBV7-9	TRBJ1-4	-	-	CASRPVMGGRREKLFF	TGTGCCAGCAGACCCGTCATGGGGGGGCGCCGGGAAAAACTGTTTTTT
TRBV5-8	TRBJ2-2	-	-	CASSPGRSRTGELFF	TGTGCCAGCAGTCCGGGACGGTCACGCACCGGGGAGCTGTTTTTT
TRBV19	TRBJ1-1	once	TRBD1	CASSKQGSEAFF	TGTGCCAGTAGTAAACAGGGGTCTGAAGCTTTCTTT
TRBV27	TRBJ2-7	-	-	CASSLRGPGTRAPYEQYF	TGTGCCAGCAGTCTAAGGGGTCCCGGGACGCGGGCCCCCTACGAGCAGTACTTC
TRBV4-1	TRBJ2-3	-	-	CASSQEFSGAGSTDTQYF	TGCGCCAGCAGCCAAGAATTTTCGGGTGCGGGAAGCACAGATACGCAGTATTTT
TRBV5-3	TRBJ2-3	few	-	CARSNGTLSSTDTQYF	TGTGCCAGAAGCAACGGGACTCTGTCTAGCACAGATACGCAGTATTTT
TRBV30	TRBJ1-4	-	-	CAWSPPATNEKLFF	TGTGCCTGGAGTCCCCCAGCAACTAATGAAAAACTGTTTTTT
TRBV4-2	TRBJ2-7	-	-	CASSQDRGSYEQYF	TGTGCCAGCAGCCAAGATCGGGGATCCTACGAGCAGTACTTC
TRBV14	TRBJ2-1	-	-	CASSQDQYNEQFF	TGTGCCAGCAGCCAAGACCAATACAATGAGCAGTTCTTC
TRBV7-6	TRBJ2-3	-	-	CASSLPAGTDTQYF	TGTGCCAGCAGCTTACCCGCTGGCACAGATACGCAGTATTTT
TRBV10-2	TRBJ1-1	-	-	CASSENTEAFF	TGCGCCAGCAGTGAGAACACTGAAGCTTTCTTT
TRBV27	TRBJ1-6	-	-	CASRLRQFNSPLHF	TGTGCCAGCAGGCTGAGGCAGTTTAATTCACCCCTCCACTTT